A selection of T cell receptor beta chains follows, all from one sample in a study of T cells and copy number aberrations in small-cell lung cancer. This table comes from immunoSEQ multiplex PCR, and its TCRdb copy is limited to in-frame clones, with some not included. Found here are just over 2,500 clones, roughly 80% of them singletons; the top ten hold more than 4%. The sequenced material came from normal tissue next to the tumor. Source of these receptors: a man aged 35 to 55 with small cell lung cancer. CDR3s include the opening cysteine and the closing phenylalanine or tryptophan. A D gene is named only where the DNA matches it firmly. Where a row states a size, it is once, few, many or the class of an expanded clone; other rows omit it.

J gene | clone size | V gene | CDR3 length | D gene | CDR3 DNA | CDR3 protein
TRBJ2-7 | few | TRBV20-1 | 11 | . | TGCAGTGCTAGGCACTACTACGAGCAGTACTTC | CSARHYYEQYF
TRBJ2-7 | . | TRBV2 | 16 | TRBD1 | TGTGCCAGCAGTCCCACTACCGACAGGGGGTCTGGCGAGCAGTACTTC | CASSPTTDRGSGEQYF
TRBJ1-1 | . | TRBV5-1 | 14 | . | TGCGCCAGCAGCTTGGCCGCGCAGAACACTGAAGCTTTCTTT | CASSLAAQNTEAFF
TRBJ2-7 | few | TRBV6-5 | 14 | . | TGTGCCAGCAGTTACGGCCCGGGACGTGGGGAGCAGTACTTC | CASSYGPGRGEQYF
TRBJ2-1 | . | TRBV14 | 18 | TRBD2 | TGTGCCAGCAGCCCACGGCTTGTCCACGGGGGGGCAGACAATGAGCAGTTCTTC | CASSPRLVHGGADNEQFF
TRBJ2-7 | . | TRBV6-1 | 14 | TRBD1 | TGTGCCAGCAGTGAAGCACAGGGGCCCTACGAGCAGTACTTC | CASSEAQGPYEQYF
TRBJ2-7 | . | TRBV7-8 | 15 | . | TGTGCCAGCAGCTTAGCGGGGGGCTTTTTCTACGAGCAGTACTTC | CASSLAGGFFYEQYF
TRBJ2-7 | . | TRBV13 | 20 | . | TGTGCCAGCAGCTTAGTACCCCAACCGCTAGACAGCATTTTTGACTACGAGCAGTACTTC | CASSLVPQPLDSIFDYEQYF
TRBJ2-6 | . | TRBV5-1 | 18 | TRBD1 | TGCGCCAGCAGCTTGATGGGACAGGGGGCGGCTGGGGCCAACGTCCTGACTTTC | CASSLMGQGAAGANVLTF
TRBJ2-7 | . | TRBV6-5 | 13 | TRBD1 | TGTGCCAGCAGCCCCCGGAACAGGGGCGAGCAGTACTTC | CASSPRNRGEQYF
TRBJ2-3 | few | TRBV4-1 | 15 | . | TGCGCCAGCAGCCAACCGGGTCTGGCCGCAGATACGCAGTATTTT | CASSQPGLAADTQYF
TRBJ1-4 | . | TRBV5-1 | 19 | TRBD1 | TGCGCCAGCACCTTAGAGGGGATTGGACAGGAAGAAACTAATGAAAAACTGTTTTTT | CASTLEGIGQEETNEKLFF
TRBJ2-7 | . | TRBV30 | 12 | TRBD2 | TGTGCCGGAGGCCTAGCGGACTACGAGCAGTACTTC | CAGGLADYEQYF